Listed below are T cell receptor beta chains from one sample, sequenced in a study of blood T cells in healthy people across ages. From the 5' RACE reads, TCRdb called clonotypes with MiXCR, one entry per CDR3 protein. The table lists around 900,000 distinct CDR3 sequences, about 53% of them singletons. Sequencing used blood. The receptors derive from a woman in her sixties or seventies in good health. The CDR3 runs from the conserved cysteine through the conserved F or W. Each record gives: clone size, J gene, V gene, D gene, CDR3 DNA, CDR3 protein. A D gene is named only where the DNA matches it firmly. Some rows mark clone size as missing; the rest say once, few, many or name a class of expanded clone.

NA	TRBJ2-2	TRBV5-1	NA	TGCGCCAGCTCTTCAGGGGCGAGCGGGGAGCTGTTTTTT	CASSSGASGELFF
NA	TRBJ1-2	TRBV3-1	NA	TGTGCCAGCAGCCAAGGTCCGCCAGGTGGCTACACCTTC	CASSQGPPGGYTF
NA	TRBJ2-5	TRBV15	NA	TGTGCCACCAGTCCCGGTAGACGGCAAGAGACCCAGTACTTC	CATSPGRRQETQYF
few	TRBJ1-2	TRBV18	TRBD1	TGTGCCAGCTCACCGGACAGGGATGGCTACACCTTC	CASSPDRDGYTF
NA	TRBJ2-5	TRBV4-1	NA	TGCGCCAGCAGCCCCGGACTGCTAGCCGGAGAGACCCAGTACTTC	CASSPGLLAGETQYF
NA	TRBJ2-7	TRBV20-1	TRBD2	TGCAGTGCTAGGGGGAGCGGGGGGAGCTCCTACGAGCAGTACTTC	CSARGSGGSSYEQYF
NA	TRBJ2-5	TRBV27	NA	TGTGCCAGCAGTAGCAGGGGAAAAGAGACCCAGTACTTC	CASSSRGKETQYF
NA	TRBJ1-4	TRBV25-1	NA	TGTGCCAGCAGTGACATGAAGGCTGATATTGGGAAGCTGTTTTTT	CASSDMKADIGKLFF
once	TRBJ1-1	TRBV18	TRBD1	TGTGCCAGCTCACCACGGACAGGCACCATGAACACTGAAGCTTTCTTT	CASSPRTGTMNTEAFF
NA	TRBJ2-3	TRBV28	TRBD2	TGTGCCAGCAGTTTAGCGAGCGGGAGTAGCACAGATACGCAGTATTTT	CASSLASGSSTDTQYF
few	TRBJ2-1	TRBV29-1	NA	TGCAGCCCATGGGTCGTGGGGGGGCACAATGAGCAGTTCTTC	CSPWVVGGHNEQFF
NA	TRBJ2-1	TRBV7-6	TRBD2	TGTGCCAGCAGCTTAGGTCGGGGACTAGCGGGAGAGGGAGGCAATGAGCAGTTCTTC	CASSLGRGLAGEGGNEQFF
NA	TRBJ2-4	TRBV12-3/TRBV12-4	NA	TGTACCAGCAGTTCGCCCATGGCGGGACTAGCCAAAAACATTCAGTACTTC	CTSSSPMAGLAKNIQYF
NA	TRBJ1-2	TRBV2	NA	TGTGCCAGCAGTGGGACTCTGGAAGGGGGCTACACCTTC	CASSGTLEGGYTF
NA	TRBJ1-1	TRBV20-1	NA	TGCAGTGCTAGAGACAGGGTTGGGGAAGCTTTCTTT	CSARDRVGEAFF
few	TRBJ2-7	TRBV12-3/TRBV12-4	NA	TGTGCCAGCAGCCTCGGGCCCCCAAACGAGCAGTACTTC	CASSLGPPNEQYF
NA	TRBJ2-7	TRBV7-9	TRBD1	TGTGCCAGCAGCCTACCTTTACAGGGGGCGCCGGGGTACGAGCAGTACTTC	CASSLPLQGAPGYEQYF